The 24 T cell receptor beta chains reported below all come from one sample, sequenced in a study of neurological immune-mediated disorders. TCRdb recomputed calls from the 5' RACE reads with MiXCR, one row per CDR3 protein. The data hold about 30,000 distinct CDR3 sequences, with about 16% observed a single time. Sequenced input: PBMCs. These receptors all stem from a man aged 65 to 79 in good health.

This clonotype was detected ten times or more. This rearrangement joins TRBV5-6 to TRBJ2-6; D is undetermined. This CDR3 is 18 amino acids long. Germline V gene lookup returns CDR1 SGHDT and CDR2 YYEEEE. Trimming removed 4 bases at V and 0 bases at J, with 17 bases between. This chain's CDR3 is CASSRLGETSSGANVLTF. Written as DNA, the CDR3 is TGTGCCAGCAGCCGTCTTGGGGAAACAAGCTCTGGGGCCAACGTCCTGACTTTC.

This clonotype was found many times. The chain couples TRBV11-2 to TRBJ1-2; 11 bases match TRBD1. V shed 0 bases, J shed 3 bases, and the junction held 6 bases outside the gene matches. The germline V gene has CDR1 SGHAT and CDR2 FQNNGV. The CDR3 loop spans 17 amino acids. The CDR3 region is CASSLDRPGQGDYGYTF. Written as DNA, the CDR3 is TGTGCCAGCAGCTTAGATCGACCGGGACAGGGGGACTATGGCTACACCTTC.

The sample holds many counts of this clonotype. The CDR3 sequence is CASSLALSVEGYTF. CDR3 bases: TGTGCCAGCAGCTTAGCGCTGTCAGTGGAAGGCTACACCTTC. This rearrangement joins TRBV7-2 to TRBJ1-2; D remains unclear. Per the germline V gene, CDR1 is SGHTA and CDR2 is FQGNSA. The CDR3 has 14 amino acids. Trimming pared 0 bases from V and 8 bases from J, leaving 13 bases between.

This clonotype was recorded many times. The rearrangement uses TRBV20-1 and TRBJ1-1; possibly TRBD1 for D (6 bases). V was shortened by 1 base and J by 4 bases, with 13 bases between the two germline ends. Looked up from germline, CDR1 is DFQATT and CDR2 is SNEGSKA (reference sequence). The CDR3 consists of 14 residues. CDR3 sequence reads: CSARGVGGSTEAFF. The CDR3 DNA is TGCAGTGCTAGAGGGGTAGGGGGGAGCACTGAAGCTTTCTTT.

There are many counts of this clonotype. V usage is TRBV20-1 and J usage is TRBJ2-7, with 10 bases matching TRBD2. V shed 3 bases, J shed 2 bases, and the junction held 4 bases outside the gene matches. Germline V gene sequence: CDR1 DFQATT, CDR2 SNEGSKA (reference sequence). CDR3 length: 14 amino acids. The CDR3 nucleotides are TGCAGTGCTAGGTTAGCGGGAGGCCCCTACGAGCAGTACTTC. Its translation is CSARLAGGPYEQYF.

This clonotype appeared many times. The chain carries TRBV6-2 or TRBV6-3 and TRBJ2-7, with a tentative D call TRBD1 (6 bases). Trimming cost V 6 bases and J 0 bases, with 15 bases left between them. The CDR3 loop spans 15 amino acids. CDR1 is MNHEY, CDR2 SVGEGT, per germline. DNA for the CDR3: TGTGCCAGCAGACGAGACAGGCGTAGCTCCTACGAGCAGTACTTC. Translation: CASRRDRRSSYEQYF.

As to this clonotype: Germline and junction disagree at one end, which may indicate a read error. The chain employs TRBV7-2 and TRBJ2-1; 7 positions agree with TRBD1. The CDR3 covers 15 residues. CDR1 is SGHTA, CDR2 FQGNSA, per germline. The CDR3 DNA reads TGTGTCAGCAGCCCGGGAAAGGGGGCGGTAAATGAGCAGTTCTTC. This sequence encodes CVSSPGKGAVNEQFF.

This clonotype has a count of ten or more. V is TRBV19 and J is TRBJ1-2; D possibly corresponds to TRBD1 (5 bases). V was clipped by 5 bases and J by 7 bases, with 14 bases between them. The germline CDR1 and CDR2 sequences are LNHDA and SQIVND (reference sequence). The CDR3 spans 13 residues. The CDR3 loop reads CASSPGTDVGYTF. The CDR3 coding sequence is TGTGCCAGTAGTCCCGGGACCGACGTTGGCTACACCTTC.

The table lists this clonotype with many counts. The V gene is TRBV4-2, the J gene TRBJ2-7, with D maybe TRBD2 (5 bases). This CDR3 region has 16 residues. V lost 3 bases, J lost 0 bases, and 15 bases lay in between. Looked up from germline, CDR1 is LGHNA and CDR2 is YNFKEQ. The CDR3 region has the DNA TGTGCCAGCAGCCAGAGACGAACGGGGAACTCCTACGAGCAGTACTTC. Amino acid sequence: CASSQRRTGNSYEQYF.

This clonotype has ten or more counts. J is TRBJ2-2 and V is TRBV12-3 or TRBV12-4; D is ambiguous. The CDR3 is 15 amino acids. V gave up 3 bases and J gave up 2 bases, with 10 bases separating them. Written as DNA, the CDR3 is TGTGCCAGCAGTTTGGCGGTGGGAAACACCGGGGAGCTGTTTTTT. This gives the protein CASSLAVGNTGELFF.

This clonotype was counted many times. The V and J genes are TRBV6-5 and TRBJ1-2, with 9 bases fitting TRBD1. Germline lookup yields CDR1 MNHEY and CDR2 SVGAGI. V was pared by 5 bases and J by 1 base, with 8 bases of the junction left unmatched. The CDR3 runs 16 residues. In nucleotides, the CDR3 is TGTGCCAGCAGTCTTACGCGGGACAGGGTTAACTATGGCTACACCTTC. This sequence encodes CASSLTRDRVNYGYTF.

This clonotype came up many times. The V gene is TRBV29-1, the J gene TRBJ2-7; D is unresolved. V shed 4 bases and J shed 3 bases, with 16 bases lying between them. The CDR3 spans 14 residues. CDR1 and CDR2 (germline): SQVTM, ANQGSEA. CDR3 coding DNA: TGCAGCGTTGTTACGACTGAAGAACTCTACGAGCAGTACTTC. It codes for CSVVTTEELYEQYF.

The sample holds many counts of this clonotype. This CDR3 is CASSPGDSSNQPQHF. The CDR3 DNA reads TGCGCCAGCAGCCCGGGAGACAGTAGCAATCAGCCCCAGCATTTT. The genes are TRBV4-1 and TRBJ1-5, with D perhaps TRBD1 (5 bases). CDR1 is MGHRA, CDR2 YSYEKL, per germline. Trimming cost V 4 bases and J 0 bases, with 10 bases left between them. The CDR3 runs to 15 residues.

This clonotype was recorded at least ten times. The chain uses TRBV18 and TRBJ2-2; no firm D call. This CDR3 contains 15 residues. Germline CDR1 reads KGHSH; CDR2 reads LQKENI. Trimming took off 3 bases at V and 3 bases at J, with 11 bases between the two ends. CDR3 amino acids: CASSPAVRDTGELFF. CDR3 DNA: TGTGCCAGCTCACCGGCTGTAAGGGACACCGGGGAGCTGTTTTTT.

The genes are TRBV21-1 and TRBJ2-7; the table's D call of TRBD1 was not tested on the DNA. TRBV21-1 is a pseudogene segment. The CDR3 loop spans 17 amino acids. CDR3 sequence reads: CASSAISGQGPKCEQYF. CDR3 DNA: TGTGCCAGCAGCGCAATATCGGGCCAGGGACCTAAGTGCGAGCAGTACTTC.

This clonotype was detected ten times or more. The V gene is TRBV5-1, the J gene TRBJ1-4; D is unclear. V shed 0 bases and J shed 13 bases, with 7 bases lying between them. The CDR3 loop spans 11 amino acids. CDR1 is SGHRS, CDR2 YFSETQ, per germline. CDR3 sequence: CASSLARGLFF. The CDR3 DNA is TGCGCCAGCAGCTTGGCCCGCGGACTGTTTTTT. The full variable domain, rest sourced from reference TRBV5-1 and TRBJ1-4, is KAGVTQTPRYLIKTRGQQVTLSCSPISGHRSVSWYQQTPGQGLQFLFEYFSETQRNKGNFPGRFSGRQFSNSRSEMNVSTLELGDSALYLCASSLARGLFFGSGTQLSVL.

This clonotype came up many times. This rearrangement joins TRBV15 to TRBJ1-2; 7 bases map to TRBD1. Germline CDR1 and CDR2: LNHNV and YYDKDF (reference sequence). CDR3 size: 20 residues. V lost 0 bases to trimming and J lost 0 bases; unmatched junction nucleotides: 16. Here the CDR3 DNA reads TGTGCCACCAGCAGAGAATTTGGAGGGACAGCTACAACAGCTAACTATGGCTACACCTTC. Its translation: CATSREFGGTATTANYGYTF.

This clonotype was recorded many times. The chain couples TRBV12-3 or TRBV12-4 to TRBJ2-7; D call uncertain. CDR3 size: 18 residues. V was cut by 4 bases and J by 6 bases, with 28 bases left in between. This CDR3 is CASSYCGGYEFTLCEQYF. CDR3 nucleotides: TGTGCCAGCAGTTATTGTGGTGGGTACGAGTTTACCCTTTGCGAGCAGTACTTC.

This clonotype appeared many times. The V gene is TRBV20-1, the J gene TRBJ2-7; TRBD1 matches 7 bases. The CDR3 runs 13 residues. The junction had 4 bases not matched to a gene; V was cut back by 5 bases and J by 0 bases. The germline CDR1 and CDR2 sequences are DFQATT and SNEGSKA (reference sequence). Written as DNA, the CDR3 is TGCAGTGCTGGGACAGTGAGCTCCTACGAGCAGTACTTC. It specifies CSAGTVSSYEQYF.

This clonotype was found many times. V is TRBV10-3 and J is TRBJ1-1; D is uncertain. The V end lost 1 base, the J end lost 1 base, and 4 bases lay between the germline ends. The CDR3 has 13 amino acids. Germline V gene lookup returns CDR1 ENHRY and CDR2 SYGVKD. CDR3 loop: CAISEYRNTEAFF. CDR3 DNA: TGTGCCATCAGTGAGTATCGGAACACTGAAGCTTTCTTT.

There are many counts of this clonotype. The chain couples TRBV24-1 to TRBJ1-2; D might be TRBD1 (6 bases). V lost 0 bases, J lost 4 bases, and 11 bases lay in between. The length of the CDR3 is 15 residues. Germline V gene lookup returns CDR1 KGHDR and CDR2 SFDVKD. CDR3 sequence: CATSDLEGGSYGYTF. CDR3 sequence (DNA): TGTGCCACCAGTGATTTGGAAGGGGGATCCTATGGCTACACCTTC.

This clonotype was seen repeatedly, ten times or more. The chain uses TRBV12-3 or TRBV12-4 and TRBJ2-7, with TRBD1 identical over 11 bases. J was trimmed by 12 bases and V by 5 bases; bases with no gene match: 6. The CDR3 length is 12 residues. Here the CDR3 DNA reads TGTGCCAGCAGTCGAGGACAGGGGGCGGGGTACTTC. This codes for CASSRGQGAGYF.

This clonotype was counted between two and nine times. This chain connects TRBV28 to TRBJ2-7, with D possibly being TRBD2 (7 bases). Germline CDR1 is MDHEN and CDR2 is SYDVKM. Trimming removed 7 bases at V and 9 bases at J, with 25 bases between. This CDR3 has 15 amino acids. The CDR3 is CASNLQRGAGVGQYF. The CDR3 nucleotides are TGTGCCAGCAACCTACAAAGGGGGGCGGGGGTTGGGCAGTACTTC. The whole variable domain, remainder taken from reference TRBV28 and TRBJ2-7, is DVKVTQSSRYLVKRTGEKVFLECVQDMDHENMFWYRQDPGLGLRLIYFSYDVKMKEKGDIPEGYSVSREKKERFSLILESASTNQTSMYLCASNLQRGAGVGQYFGPGTRLTVT.

This clonotype was counted at least ten times. The chain has TRBV11-3 and TRBJ1-2; D gene ambiguous. Germline lookup yields CDR1 SGHNT and CDR2 YENEEA. V lost 0 bases and J lost 10, with 18 bases in between. The CDR3 totals 15 residues. The CDR3, as DNA: TGTGCCAGCAGCTTAGATCGATTTCGCCCTAGTTCCTACACCTTC. Its translation is CASSLDRFRPSSYTF.